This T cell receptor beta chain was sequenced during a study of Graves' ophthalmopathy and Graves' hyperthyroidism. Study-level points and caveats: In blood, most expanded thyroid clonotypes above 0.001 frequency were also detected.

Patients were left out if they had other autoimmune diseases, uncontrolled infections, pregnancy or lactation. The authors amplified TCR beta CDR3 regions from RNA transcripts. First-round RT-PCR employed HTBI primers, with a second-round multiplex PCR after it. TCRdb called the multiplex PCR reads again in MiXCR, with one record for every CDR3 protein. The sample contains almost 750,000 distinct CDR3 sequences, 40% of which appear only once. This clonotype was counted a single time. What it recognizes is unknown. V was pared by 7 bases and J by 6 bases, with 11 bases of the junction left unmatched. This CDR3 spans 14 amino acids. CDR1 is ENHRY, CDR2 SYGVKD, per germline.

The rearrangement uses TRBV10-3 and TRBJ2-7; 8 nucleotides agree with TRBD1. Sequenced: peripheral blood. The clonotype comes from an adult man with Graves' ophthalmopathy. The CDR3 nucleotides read TGTGCCATCACCGGGACAGGTGGTCGGAGCGAGCAGTACTTC. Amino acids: CAITGTGGRSEQYF.